This TCR beta chain came from a study of blood T cell repertoires in COVID-19. Background on the study: PBMCs, B-cell-depleted T cells, or T cells were the source of the cDNA or gDNA that made up the material.

V shed 0 bases and J 2 bases; nucleotides not matched to a gene: 6. Germline V gene sequence: CDR1 SGDLS, CDR2 YYNGEE. The CDR3 consists of 18 residues. Seattle researchers signed up patients amid active infection and tracked them longitudinally. In the authors' workflow: Nucleated cell counts were estimated from reference gene primer amplification. TCRdb keeps only in-frame clones here, not all; method: immunoSEQ multiplex PCR. The D gene and trimming were derived from the DNA, and the V and J assignments and clone size from that table. The sample has about 160,000 clones, approximately 95% seen once; the top ten hold just under 2%.

This chain connects TRBV9 to TRBJ2-2; 11 bases fit TRBD2. The sequenced material came from peripheral blood. The sequence came from a woman aged 60-70 years with COVID-19, enrolled during active disease. CDR3 nucleotide sequence: TGTGCCAGCAGCGTAGCTCCTAGCGGGGGGAGCAACACCGGGGAGCTGTTTTTT. Translation: CASSVAPSGGSNTGELFF.